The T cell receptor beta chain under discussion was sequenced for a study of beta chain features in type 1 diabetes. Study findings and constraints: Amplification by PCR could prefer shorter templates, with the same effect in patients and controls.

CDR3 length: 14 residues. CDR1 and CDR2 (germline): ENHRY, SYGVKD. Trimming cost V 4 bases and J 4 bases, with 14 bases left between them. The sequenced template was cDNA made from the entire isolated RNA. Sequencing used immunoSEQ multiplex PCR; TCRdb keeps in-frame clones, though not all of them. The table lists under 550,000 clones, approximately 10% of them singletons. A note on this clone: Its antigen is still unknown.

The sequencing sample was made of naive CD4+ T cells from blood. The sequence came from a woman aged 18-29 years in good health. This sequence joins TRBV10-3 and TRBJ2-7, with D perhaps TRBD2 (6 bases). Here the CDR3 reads CAISGGLGTYEQYF. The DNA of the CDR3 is TGTGCCATCAGTGGCGGTCTAGGGACTTACGAGCAGTACTTC.